These 26 T cell receptor beta chains share one sample of origin, sequenced in a study of technical replicates of blood from a few donors. Using immunoSEQ multiplex PCR, the repertoire was profiled, and TCRdb retains in-frame clones only, with some absent. Among almost 85,000 clones listed, approximately 97% were seen once. Material: T cells isolated from PBMCs. These receptor sequences come from a human donor in good health.

This clone was recorded once. The V and J genes are TRBV28 and TRBJ2-7; a possible D gene is TRBD2 (6 bases). The V end lost 2 bases, the J end lost 1 base, and 12 bases lay between the germline ends. The CDR3 has 15 residues. From germline, CDR1 is MDHEN and CDR2 SYDVKM. CDR3 sequence (DNA): TGTGCCAGCAGTTTAATCGGGGGACGGTCCTACGAGCAGTACTTC. Amino acids: CASSLIGGRSYEQYF.

The rearrangement links TRBV9 to TRBJ2-5; 7 positions match TRBD1. From germline, CDR1 is SGDLS and CDR2 YYNGEE. This CDR3 contains 14 residues. Trimming at V came to 3 bases and at J to 5 bases, leaving 7 bases not matched to a gene. This CDR3 reads CASSETGLDETQYF. The CDR3, as DNA: TGTGCCAGCAGCGAGACAGGGTTGGATGAGACCCAGTACTTC.

The chain carries TRBV5-1 and TRBJ2-2, with D possibly being TRBD2 (5 bases). Trimming took 0 bases from V and 4 from J, leaving 10 bases between them. The germline V gene encodes CDR1 SGHRS and CDR2 YFSETQ. The CDR3 has 15 residues. The CDR3 nucleotides read TGCGCCAGCAGCTTGGTTCTAGCCCCCACCGGGGAGCTGTTTTTT. This gives the protein CASSLVLAPTGELFF.

In this sample, this clone turned up once. This chain joins TRBV19 and TRBJ1-5; D unclear. The V end was cut by 3 bases, the J end by 3 bases, with 9 bases between. The CDR3 has 14 residues. Per germline, CDR1 LNHDA and CDR2 SQIVND (reference sequence). CDR3: CASSMGQLNQPQHF. CDR3 sequence (DNA): TGTGCCAGTAGTATGGGCCAGCTCAATCAGCCCCAGCATTTT.

This rearrangement joins TRBV7-6 to TRBJ2-5, with a possible D match to TRBD2 (5 bases). The CDR3 is 16 residues long. Trimming shortened V by 5 bases and J by 2 bases, and 18 bases separated the two germline ends. The germline V gene has CDR1 SGHVS and CDR2 FNYEAQ. The CDR3 DNA sequence: TGTGCCAGCAGCCCCCTACCGGGGAAGTCGCAAGAGACCCAGTACTTC. Its translation: CASSPLPGKSQETQYF.

The chain links TRBV5-1 to TRBJ2-2; possibly TRBD1 for D (7 bases). V was pared by 6 bases and J by 3 bases, with 15 bases between. Germline V lookup: CDR1 SGHRS, CDR2 YFSETQ. The CDR3 is 15 amino acids. This CDR3 reads CASKGSGGHTGELFF. CDR3 nucleotide sequence: TGCGCCAGCAAAGGATCAGGGGGGCACACCGGGGAGCTGTTTTTT.

The chain carries TRBV4-1 and TRBJ2-3; D unresolved. The V gene lost 1 base and the J gene lost 3 bases, with 8 bases spanning the gap. Per the germline V gene, CDR1 is MGHRA and CDR2 is YSYEKL. CDR3 length equals 14 residues. As DNA, the CDR3 is TGCGCCAGCAGCCAAGTAACAGAAACAGATACGCAGTATTTT. This sequence encodes CASSQVTETDTQYF.

The chain joins TRBV28 to TRBJ1-2, with 10 positions matching TRBD1. Per germline, CDR1 MDHEN and CDR2 SYDVKM. V lost 2 bases to trimming and J lost 6 bases; unmatched junction nucleotides: 9. This CDR3 is 16 amino acids long. The CDR3 DNA sequence: TGTGCCAGCAGTTTAGTTTGGGACAGGGGAATCGATGGCTACACCTTC. Amino acid sequence: CASSLVWDRGIDGYTF.

This sequence joins TRBV7-8 and TRBJ1-2; no clear D. CDR3 length equals 16 residues. V was cut by 5 bases and J by 4 bases, with 20 bases left in between. CDR1 and CDR2 (germline): SGHVS, FQNEAQ. CDR3 residues: CASSRLSEGVRYGYTF. The CDR3 nucleotides are TGTGCCAGCAGCCGACTGAGCGAGGGCGTACGCTATGGCTACACCTTC.

The J gene is TRBJ2-2, the V gene TRBV5-4, with D perhaps matching TRBD2 (5 bases). V was pared by 1 base and J by 3 bases, with 22 bases between. The CDR3 totals 19 residues. CDR1 is SGHNT and CDR2 is YYREEE in the germline V gene (reference sequence). CDR3 protein: CASSLSPGTWSAHTGELFF. CDR3 coding DNA: TGTGCCAGCAGCTTGTCCCCGGGAACATGGTCTGCCCACACCGGGGAGCTGTTTTTT. The entire variable domain, with the rest obtained from reference TRBV5-4 and TRBJ2-2, is as follows: ETGVTQSPTHLIKTRGQQVTLRCSSQSGHNTVSWYQQALGQGPQFIFQYYREEENGRGNFPPRFSGLQFPNYSSELNVNALELDDSALYLCASSLSPGTWSAHTGELFFGEGSRLTVL.

Only one count was recorded for this clone. This chain links TRBV28 with TRBJ1-5; D unclear. The CDR3 has 13 residues. V lost 11 bases, J lost 0 bases, and 11 bases lay in between. Looked up from germline, CDR1 is MDHEN and CDR2 is SYDVKM. CDR3 nucleotide sequence: TGTGCCCTGAGTGAGGATAGCAATCAGCCCCAGCATTTT. It specifies CALSEDSNQPQHF.

The V gene is TRBV30, the J gene TRBJ2-7; D is unresolved. Germline assignment: CDR1 GTSNPN and CDR2 SVGIG (reference sequence). This CDR3 is 13 amino acids long. The V gene lost 2 bases and the J gene lost 6 bases, with 14 bases spanning the gap. The CDR3 DNA reads TGTGCCTGGAGTATCATCTCCTCGGGCGAGCAGTACTTC. Its protein is CAWSIISSGEQYF.

The V and J genes are TRBV19 and TRBJ2-1; maybe TRBD2 (6 bases). This CDR3 contains 16 residues. Germline lookup yields CDR1 LNHDA and CDR2 SQIVND (reference sequence). The ends were cut back, 5 bases at V and 7 bases at J, with 21 bases in the middle. The CDR3 region has the DNA TGTGCCAGTAGTTCCTTCGGGAGCACTCGTAAGAATGAGCAGTTCTTC. Amino acid sequence: CASSSFGSTRKNEQFF.

The genes are TRBV19 and TRBJ2-7, with TRBD2 matching over 11 bases. Germline CDR1 reads LNHDA; CDR2 reads SQIVND (reference sequence). The ends lost 5 bases at V and 1 base at J; junction bases unmatched: 10. This CDR3 contains 17 residues. CDR3 residues: CASSALLAGDSSYEQYF. The DNA for the CDR3 is TGTGCCAGTAGTGCCCTACTAGCGGGGGATTCTTCCTACGAGCAGTACTTC.

The chain joins TRBV7-8 to TRBJ2-1, with 7 bases identical to TRBD2. This CDR3 has 16 residues. Unmatched junction bases numbered 7, after V lost 3 bases and J lost 2 bases. In germline, CDR1 is SGHVS, CDR2 FQNEAQ. The CDR3 DNA sequence: TGTGCCAGCAGCTTTAGACCAGGGACTACCTACAATGAGCAGTTCTTC. Translated, it gives CASSFRPGTTYNEQFF.

This chain links TRBV7-2 with TRBJ1-6; D might be TRBD1 (5 bases). The CDR3 length is 17 residues. Germline CDR1 is SGHTA and CDR2 is FQGNSA. V lost 5 bases and J lost 6, with 20 bases in between. CDR3 region: CASSEGGATSANSPLHF. DNA of the CDR3: TGTGCCAGCAGCGAGGGAGGGGCCACCTCTGCTAATTCACCCCTCCACTTT.

The gene calls are TRBV27 and TRBJ2-1; 9 nucleotides line up with TRBD1. CDR3 size: 16 residues. Germline loops: CDR1 MNHEY, CDR2 SMNVEV (reference sequence). Trimming at V came to 2 bases and at J to 6 bases, leaving 8 bases not matched to a gene. This CDR3 is CASSLPPGTGSNEQFF. The DNA of the CDR3 is TGTGCCAGCAGTTTACCTCCCGGGACAGGGAGCAATGAGCAGTTCTTC.

The chain carries TRBV7-9 and TRBJ2-7; 10 positions match TRBD2. The CDR3 runs to 16 residues. The ends lost 5 bases at V and 0 bases at J; junction bases unmatched: 7. CDR1 and CDR2 from the germline V gene are SEHNR and FQNEAQ (reference sequence). CDR3 residues: CASSPRRTSGSYEQYF. As DNA, the CDR3 is TGTGCCAGCAGCCCCCGGCGGACTAGCGGCTCCTACGAGCAGTACTTC. The variable domain in full, with the rest retrieved from reference TRBV7-9 and TRBJ2-7, is DTGVSQNPRHKITKRGQNVTFRCDPISEHNRLYWYRQTLGQGPEFLTYFQNEAQLEKSRLLSDRFSAERPKGSFSTLEIQRTEQGDSAMYLCASSPRRTSGSYEQYFGPGTRLTVT.

This sequence joins TRBV11-2 and TRBJ2-7, with 9 bases fitting TRBD2. Germline values: CDR1 SGHAT, CDR2 FQNNGV. V shed 1 base, J shed 1 base, and the junction held 2 bases outside the gene matches. The CDR3 extends over 15 amino acids. CDR3 loop: CASSLVAGESYEQYF. The CDR3 DNA reads TGTGCCAGCAGCTTAGTAGCGGGGGAGTCCTACGAGCAGTACTTC. The full variable domain, completed using reference TRBV11-2 and TRBJ2-7, is EAGVAQSPRYKIIEKRQSVAFWCNPISGHATLYWYQQILGQGPKLLIQFQNNGVVDDSQLPKDRFSAERLKGVDSTLKIQPAKLEDSAVYLCASSLVAGESYEQYFGPGTRLTVT.

DNA for the CDR3: TGCGCCAGCAGCTTGACAGGCCTGAACACCGGGGAGCTGTTTTTT. Amino acids: CASSLTGLNTGELFF. V and J are TRBV5-1 and TRBJ2-2; the D gene is possibly TRBD1 (5 bases). Germline values: CDR1 SGHRS, CDR2 YFSETQ. Trimming took off 1 base at V and 1 base at J, with 8 bases between the two ends. The CDR3 sequence is 15 residues long.

This chain links TRBV11-2 with TRBJ1-2; D not certain. V gave up 1 base and J gave up 14 bases, with 14 bases separating them. The CDR3 totals 12 residues. Germline-derived CDR1 and CDR2 are SGHAT and FQNNGV. The CDR3 coding sequence is TGTGCCAGCAGCTTAGGGTCCCAAATTCAGACCTTC. Residues: CASSLGSQIQTF.

The gene calls are TRBV4-1 and TRBJ2-3; D perhaps matches TRBD1 (6 bases). Germline CDR1 is MGHRA and CDR2 is YSYEKL. Trimming removed 2 bases from V and 9 bases from J, with 6 bases in between. CDR3 length: 11 amino acids. CDR3: CASSQTGTQYF. Written as DNA, the CDR3 is TGCGCCAGCAGCCAAACAGGGACGCAGTATTTT.

In this sample, this clone turned up a few times. This chain connects TRBV4-1 to TRBJ2-2; D not certain. The CDR3 is 16 residues long. CDR1 MGHRA and CDR2 YSYEKL come from the germline V gene. Trimming shortened V by 2 bases and J by 3 bases, and 13 bases separated the two germline ends. The chain's CDR3 is CASSQLITVHTGELFF. The CDR3 DNA sequence: TGCGCCAGCAGCCAATTAATAACGGTACACACCGGGGAGCTGTTTTTT.

The rearrangement links TRBV11-2 to TRBJ1-5; D is unresolved. CDR1 SGHAT and CDR2 FQNNGV come from the germline V gene. The CDR3 runs 15 residues. V was shortened by 0 bases and J by 2 bases, with 8 bases between the two germline ends. CDR3 loop: CASSLDFQGNQPQHF. DNA of the CDR3: TGTGCCAGCAGCTTAGATTTCCAGGGCAATCAGCCCCAGCATTTT.

This chain joins TRBV19 and TRBJ2-2; D is unclear. There are 14 residues in the CDR3. Trimming removed 7 bases at V and 1 base at J, with 10 bases between. From germline, CDR1 is LNHDA and CDR2 SQIVND (reference sequence). The CDR3 is CASITVKNTGELFF. CDR3 nucleotide sequence: TGTGCCAGTATAACAGTAAAGAACACCGGGGAGCTGTTTTTT.

The chain has TRBV30 and TRBJ1-1; D may be TRBD1 (6 bases). The CDR3 covers 14 residues. The V gene's germline CDR1 is GTSNPN and CDR2 SVGIG (reference sequence). V was clipped by 0 bases and J by 5 bases, with 13 bases between them. As DNA, the CDR3 is TGTGCCTGGAGTGTTGGGGGGGCTGGTACTGAAGCTTTCTTT. Translation gives CAWSVGGAGTEAFF.